This TCR beta chain was found in a study of OX40 agonist ivuxolimab in advanced cancers. As for the study in general: A diagnosis of hepatocellular carcinoma, melanoma, renal cell or head and neck cancer was present in dose-escalation patients.

The assay was immunoSEQ multiplex PCR, and TCRdb's table has in-frame clones only and misses some. The table includes some 60,000 clones, around nine tenths detected once. This clone was seen a few times. Its antigen is not identified. Germline lookup yields CDR1 LNHDA and CDR2 SQIVND (reference sequence). The V end was cut by 9 bases, the J end by 1 base, with 12 bases between. There are 13 residues in the CDR3. Study-wide findings and caveats: At 0.1 to 3.0 mg/kg and by week 6, clonal expansion occurred in CD4+ and CD8+ blood T cells. Averaged across samples, CD8+ T cells carried more expanded clones than CD4+ did. There were also nonresponders showing low normalized T-cell clonal expansion.

The clonotype comes from an adult with an advanced solid tumor such as melanoma, head and neck, liver or kidney cancer. The sequenced sample was CD4+ or CD8+ T cells sorted from blood, obtained in a trial of the OX40 agonist ivuxolimab. The chain joins TRBV19 to TRBJ1-1; D is uncertain. The DNA for the CDR3 is TGTGCCAGCGCCTTCGACGGGAACACTGAAGCTTTCTTT. As protein: CASAFDGNTEAFF.